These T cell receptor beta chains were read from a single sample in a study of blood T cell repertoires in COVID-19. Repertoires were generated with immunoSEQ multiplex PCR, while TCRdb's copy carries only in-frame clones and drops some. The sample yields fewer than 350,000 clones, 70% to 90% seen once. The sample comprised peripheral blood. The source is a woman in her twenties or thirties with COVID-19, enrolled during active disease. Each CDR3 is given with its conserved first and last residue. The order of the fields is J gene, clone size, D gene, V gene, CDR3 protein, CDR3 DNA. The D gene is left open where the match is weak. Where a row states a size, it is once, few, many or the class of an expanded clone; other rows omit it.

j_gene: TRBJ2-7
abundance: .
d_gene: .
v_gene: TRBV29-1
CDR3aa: CNNSRRDTYEQYF
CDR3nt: TGCAACAATTCACGGAGGGATACCTACGAGCAGTACTTC

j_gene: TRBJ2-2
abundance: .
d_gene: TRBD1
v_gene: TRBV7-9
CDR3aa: CASSHQTGGVHGELFF
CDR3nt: TGTGCCAGCAGCCACCAGACAGGGGGAGTTCACGGGGAGCTGTTTTTT

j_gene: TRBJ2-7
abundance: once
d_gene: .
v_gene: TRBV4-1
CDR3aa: CASSQVWGVSYEQYF
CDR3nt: TGCGCCAGCAGCCAAGTGTGGGGGGTCTCCTACGAGCAGTACTTC

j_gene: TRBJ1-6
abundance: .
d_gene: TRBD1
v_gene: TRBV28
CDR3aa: CASSNRGISPLHF
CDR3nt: TGTGCCAGCAGTAACAGGGGTATTTCACCCCTCCACTTT

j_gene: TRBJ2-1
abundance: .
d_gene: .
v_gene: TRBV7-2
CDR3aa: CASSQGLVAWGDEQFF
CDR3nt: TGTGCCAGCAGCCAAGGGTTGGTAGCTTGGGGGGATGAGCAGTTCTTC

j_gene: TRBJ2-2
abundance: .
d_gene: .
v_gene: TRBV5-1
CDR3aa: CASSPGNTGELFF
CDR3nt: TGCGCCAGCAGCCCGGGGAACACCGGGGAGCTGTTTTTT

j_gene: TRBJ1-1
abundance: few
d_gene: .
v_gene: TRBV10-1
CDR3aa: CASSDGGAGSTEAFF
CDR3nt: TGCGCCAGCAGTGATGGGGGCGCAGGGAGCACTGAAGCTTTCTTT

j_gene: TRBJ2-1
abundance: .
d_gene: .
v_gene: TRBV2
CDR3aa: CASMGGSYNEQFF
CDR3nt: TGTGCCAGCATGGGGGGCTCCTACAATGAGCAGTTCTTC

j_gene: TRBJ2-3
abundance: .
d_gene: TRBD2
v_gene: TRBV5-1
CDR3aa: CASSLVGLAGGLYTDTQYF
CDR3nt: TGCGCCAGCAGCTTGGTAGGACTAGCGGGGGGTCTTTACACAGATACGCAGTATTTT

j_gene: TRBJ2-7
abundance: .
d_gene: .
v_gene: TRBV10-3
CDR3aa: CAISGTLTYEQYF
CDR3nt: TGTGCCATCAGTGGCACTTTGACCTACGAGCAGTACTTC

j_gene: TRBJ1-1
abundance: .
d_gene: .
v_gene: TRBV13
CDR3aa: CASSLPGITEAFF
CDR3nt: TGTGCCAGCAGCTTACCCGGGATCACTGAAGCTTTCTTT

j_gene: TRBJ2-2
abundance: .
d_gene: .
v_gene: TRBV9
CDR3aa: CASSVGTTNTGELFF
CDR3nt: TGTGCCAGCAGCGTCGGGACAACGAACACCGGGGAGCTGTTTTTT

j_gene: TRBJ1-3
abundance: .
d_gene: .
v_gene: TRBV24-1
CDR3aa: CATSDLLLGAGNTIYF
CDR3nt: TGTGCCACCAGTGATTTGCTCTTGGGCGCTGGAAACACCATATATTTT

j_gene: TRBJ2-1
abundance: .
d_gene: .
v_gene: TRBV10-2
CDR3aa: CASSDPRLRGYNEQFF
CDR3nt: TGCGCCAGCAGTGATCCCCGTCTCCGGGGATACAATGAGCAGTTCTTC

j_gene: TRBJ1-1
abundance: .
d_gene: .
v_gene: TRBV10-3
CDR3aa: CAISDPGLRGKMNTEAFF
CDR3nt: TGTGCCATCAGTGACCCGGGGCTGCGCGGGAAGATGAACACTGAAGCTTTCTTT

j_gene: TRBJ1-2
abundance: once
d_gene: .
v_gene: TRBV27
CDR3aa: CASSLSVFGNYGYTF
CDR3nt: TGTGCCAGCAGTTTATCGGTGTTCGGGAACTATGGCTACACCTTC